The T cell receptor (beta chain) described here comes from a study of immune cell composition in non-small cell lung cancer. Study-level information: Most cases were lung adenocarcinoma or squamous cell carcinoma.

Normal lung was sampled as far from the tumour as possible, at least 3 cm. As to this clone: Its antigen is not identified.

Data came from immunoSEQ multiplex PCR; TCRdb stores just in-frame clones and leaves some out. Of approximately 6,800 clones in the sample, roughly 80% are singletons; the top ten hold 6.3%. Study findings and constraints: Tumour TCR-beta clonality was not significantly tied to smoking pack-years. Tumour-associated clones >0.5% occurred in approximately 31% of adenocarcinomas, under 85% of squamous. Shared sequences between tumour-reactive and dominant in vivo clones were not proven.

Specimen: non-adjacent lung tissue. This TCR derives from a human donor with non-small cell lung cancer.

CDR3 sequence (DNA): TGTGCCAGCAGTCCCACCACCAGGGGGCGCCCAGGGGGGAAGCCCCAGCATTTT. The encoded protein is CASSPTTRGRPGGKPQHF. The genes are TRBV28 and TRBJ1-5, with 8 bases lining up with TRBD1. CDR3 length equals 18 residues. CDR1 is MDHEN and CDR2 is SYDVKM in the germline V gene. J lost 8 bases, V lost 5 bases, and 20 bases had no gene match. Together with reference TRBV28 and TRBJ1-5, the CDR3 gives the full variable domain: DVKVTQSSRYLVKRTGEKVFLECVQDMDHENMFWYRQDPGLGLRLIYFSYDVKMKEKGDIPEGYSVSREKKERFSLILESASTNQTSMYLCASSPTTRGRPGGKPQHFGDGTRLSIL.